Each of the 14 T cell receptor beta chains below was sequenced from the same sample in a study of shared T cell receptors in the human thymus. The method was immunoSEQ multiplex PCR; TCRdb's version includes in-frame clones alone and lacks a portion of them. The sample consists of more than 550,000 clones, 80% to 90% of them appearing once. This sample was shared with a second study, whose subject was human thymus T cells.

Source material: thymocytes. Source of these receptors: a girl less than two years old with a congenital heart defect.

V and J are TRBV4-1 and TRBJ1-2; no clear D gene. CDR3 length: 17 amino acids. Germline CDR1 MGHRA, CDR2 YSYEKL. V lost 1 base and J 3 bases, leaving 18 bases between the germline ends. The CDR3 loop reads CASSQGFGGYRDYGYTF. CDR3 sequence (DNA): TGCGCCAGCAGCCAAGGTTTCGGTGGTTACAGAGACTATGGCTACACCTTC.

The rearrangement links TRBV29-1 to TRBJ1-4, with D perhaps matching TRBD1 (6 bases). In germline, CDR1 is SQVTM, CDR2 ANQGSEA. Trimming pared 6 bases from V and 6 bases from J, leaving 14 bases between. CDR3 length: 13 residues. DNA of the CDR3: TGCAGCGTCGAAACAGGGTATCATGAAAAACTGTTTTTT. Its translation is CSVETGYHEKLFF. The complete variable domain, with remaining parts taken from reference TRBV29-1 and TRBJ1-4, reads SAVISQKPSRDICQRGTSLTIQCQVDSQVTMMFWYRQQPGQSLTLIATANQGSEATYESGFVIDKFPISRPNLTFSTLTVSNMSPEDSSIYLCSVETGYHEKLFFGSGTQLSVL.

The V and J genes are TRBV7-9 and TRBJ2-4; TRBD1 might be the D (6 bases). V dropped 5 bases and J dropped 0 bases, with 14 bases sitting between them. Germline values: CDR1 SEHNR, CDR2 FQNEAQ (reference sequence). The CDR3 sequence is 16 residues long. CDR3 sequence reads: CASSLEGDLAKNIQYF. The CDR3 coding sequence is TGTGCCAGCAGCCTTGAGGGGGACCTAGCCAAAAACATTCAGTACTTC.

V usage is TRBV4-3 and J usage is TRBJ2-3; maybe TRBD2 (5 bases). The CDR3 is made up of 18 amino acids. From germline, CDR1 is LGHNA and CDR2 YSLEER. V was trimmed by 0 bases and J by 2 bases, leaving 18 bases between them. DNA for the CDR3: TGCGCCAGCAGCCAAGAGGGAACTAGACCTACGACCACAGATACGCAGTATTTT. Protein: CASSQEGTRPTTTDTQYF.

The chain is built from TRBV9 and TRBJ1-2; D possibly corresponds to TRBD1 (5 bases). Germline V gene data show CDR1 as SGDLS and CDR2 as YYNGEE. The CDR3 is made up of 14 amino acids. Between the trimmed V and J ends, which lost 3 bases and 6 bases, there was a span of 15 bases. The DNA of the CDR3 is TGTGCCAGCAGCGCCCGTAGGGTAGGGGATGGCTACACCTTC. Its translation is CASSARRVGDGYTF.

The genes are TRBV10-1 and TRBJ1-1; 12 nucleotides match TRBD1. Germline-derived CDR1 and CDR2 are WNHNN and SYGVQD (reference sequence). The CDR3 extends over 17 amino acids. J lost 5 bases, V lost 5 bases, and 12 bases had no gene match. As DNA, the CDR3 is TGCGCCAGCAGTACCGGGACAGGGGGCGCCCAGGGGACTGAAGCTTTCTTT. Residues: CASSTGTGGAQGTEAFF.

The chain recombines TRBV19 with TRBJ2-7, with 9 bases that match TRBD2. J gave up 0 bases and V 5 bases, and 14 bases lay outside the gene matches. From germline, CDR1 is LNHDA and CDR2 SQIVND (reference sequence). CDR3 size: 18 residues. CDR3 DNA sequence: TGTGCCAGTAGTCTGACGGGACTAGCATCCTTGAGCTCCTACGAGCAGTACTTC. Translating it yields CASSLTGLASLSSYEQYF.

The rearrangement joins TRBV11-2 to TRBJ2-3, with 8 bases fitting TRBD2. The CDR3 loop spans 16 amino acids. V lost 1 base, J lost 2 bases, and 5 bases stayed unmatched. Germline loops: CDR1 SGHAT, CDR2 FQNNGV. The CDR3 spells CASSLAAGGSTDTQYF. DNA of the CDR3: TGTGCCAGCAGCTTAGCGGCGGGGGGCTCCACAGATACGCAGTATTTT.

The V call is TRBV15, the J call TRBJ1-1, with D possibly TRBD1 on 5 matching bases. This CDR3 spans 18 amino acids. Germline CDR1 reads LNHNV; CDR2 reads YYDKDF (reference sequence). Trimming left V 1 base short and J 2 bases short, with 20 bases between. CDR3 DNA: TGTGCCACCAGCAGAGGCCCGAGTGGGAGGGACCTAAACACTGAAGCTTTCTTT. This gives the protein CATSRGPSGRDLNTEAFF. Using reference TRBV15 and TRBJ1-1 for the parts outside the CDR3, the full variable domain is DAMVIQNPRYQVTQFGKPVTLSCSQTLNHNVMYWYQQKSSQAPKLLFHYYDKDFNNEADTPDNFQSRRPNTSFCFLDIRSPGLGDTAMYLCATSRGPSGRDLNTEAFFGQGTRLTVV.

The rearrangement uses TRBV5-5 and TRBJ2-1, with a weak D call TRBD2 (5 bases). The CDR3 sequence is 14 residues long. Germline V gives CDR1 SGHKS, CDR2 YYEKEE (reference sequence). V was clipped by 0 bases and J by 4 bases, with 8 bases between them. CDR3 sequence (DNA): TGTGCCAGCAGCTTGGAGAGCGGATACAATGAGCAGTTCTTC. It encodes CASSLESGYNEQFF. Using reference TRBV5-5 and TRBJ2-1 for the parts outside the CDR3, the full variable domain is DAGVTQSPTHLIKTRGQQVTLRCSPISGHKSVSWYQQVLGQGPQFIFQYYEKEERGRGNFPDRFSARQFPNYSSELNVNALLLGDSALYLCASSLESGYNEQFFGPGTRLTVL.

The V gene is TRBV28, the J gene TRBJ1-5, with D maybe TRBD1 (5 bases). CDR3 length: 15 amino acids. CDR1 is MDHEN, CDR2 SYDVKM, per germline. V dropped 6 bases and J dropped 4 bases, with 16 bases sitting between them. In DNA form, the CDR3 reads TGTGCCAGCAGCCGCTTAGGGGCGGCAAATCAGCCCCAGCATTTT. It codes for CASSRLGAANQPQHF.

This chain connects TRBV2 to TRBJ1-1, with TRBD1 matching 9 bases. This CDR3 region has 14 residues. J lost 3 bases, V lost 8 bases, and 7 bases had no gene match. Germline values: CDR1 SNHLY, CDR2 FYNNEI. The CDR3 DNA reads as TGTGCCAGCTGTGGCGACAGGGGGGACACTGAAGCTTTCTTT. It encodes CASCGDRGDTEAFF.

V and J are TRBV6-5 and TRBJ1-1, with D uncertain. Between the trimmed V and J ends, which lost 2 bases and 1 base, there was a span of 8 bases. This CDR3 is 14 amino acids long. Germline values: CDR1 MNHEY, CDR2 SVGAGI. The CDR3 nucleotides are TGTGCCAGCAGTTACGACTCCTGGAACACTGAAGCTTTCTTT. Encoded protein: CASSYDSWNTEAFF.

The J gene is TRBJ2-7, the V gene TRBV5-1, with TRBD1 matching over 9 bases. Germline assignment: CDR1 SGHRS and CDR2 YFSETQ. This CDR3 has 16 amino acids. J gave up 5 bases and V 6 bases, and 15 bases lay outside the gene matches. CDR3 in amino acids: CASTLGRGQGRDEQYF. CDR3 coding DNA: TGCGCCAGCACCCTGGGGAGGGGACAGGGTAGGGACGAGCAGTACTTC.